This TCR beta chain was documented in a study of blood T cell repertoires in COVID-19. Study in general: The United States, Italy and Spain were the sources of the acute and convalescent COVID-19 samples. Sources were T cells, B-cell-depleted T cells, or PBMCs; the material itself was cDNA or gDNA.

Original processing methods: Reference gene primers were amplified, and this amplification served to estimate nucleated cell counts. Sequencing used immunoSEQ multiplex PCR; TCRdb keeps in-frame clones, though not all of them. V and J calls and clone size are given by that table; D and trimming were obtained from the DNA. Here the sample spans about 95,000 clones, about nine tenths being singletons. A single count supports this clone. Germline CDR1 and CDR2: SEHNR and FQNEAQ (reference sequence). The CDR3 has 13 amino acids. Trimming stripped 5 bases from V and 5 bases from J, with 12 bases between. The Seattle patients joined while their infection was active and were tracked longitudinally afterward.

This clonotype was sampled from a man in his 60s with COVID-19, enrolled during active disease. Input material: peripheral blood. This chain links TRBV7-9 with TRBJ2-5; a weak D match, TRBD2 (6 bases). CDR3 residues: CASSLTSWETQYF. The CDR3, as DNA: TGTGCCAGCAGCCTCACTAGCTGGGAGACCCAGTACTTC.